The T cell receptor (beta chain) described here comes from a study of regulatory and conventional T cells in RAG deficiency. Germline V gene sequence: CDR1 MRHNA, CDR2 SNTAGT. CDR3 length: 14 residues. V was shortened by 3 bases and J by 4 bases, with 9 bases between the two germline ends. For this clone: Antigen specificity is unknown.

Genomic DNA came from blood regulatory T cells gated CD4+ CD25-high CD127-low. General observations from the study: Shorter CDR3s in all patient subsets; >75% Treg-Tconv overlap in Omenn. Other subsets showed roughly 10-fold reductions, but Treg unique TCR beta sequences fell roughly 100-fold in these patients. Shannon entropy was markedly lower and Simpson indices higher in RAG-deficient patients than control T-cell subsets. Sorted Omenn CD25-high CD127-low cells may not be bona fide Tregs.

Sequencing used immunoSEQ multiplex PCR; TCRdb keeps in-frame clones, though not all of them. The sample lists roughly 28,000 clones; just over 90% were seen once. These data were likewise used in another study, on regulatory T cells. Turning to that study: The PCR used 52 TRBV and 13 TRBJ primers.

This clonotype was obtained from a human donor in good health. This chain joins TRBV6-4 and TRBJ2-2, with D perhaps matching TRBD1 or TRBD2 (5 bases each). Sequences were obtained from Tregs sorted from blood. The CDR3 is CASSEWGSTGELFF. The DNA of the CDR3 is TGTGCCAGCAGTGAATGGGGGTCCACCGGGGAGCTGTTTTTT.